These T cell receptor beta chains were read from a single sample in a study of T cell changes during pregnancy in multiple sclerosis. Profiled with immunoSEQ multiplex PCR; TCRdb holds only in-frame clones, not every one. The repertoire has 90,000 or so clones, approximately 93% of them found once; the top ten carry about 1.7%. The input for sequencing was peripheral blood, taken after pregnancy. These TCRs come from a female donor in good health, enrolled as a control in a pregnancy study. Both conserved end residues are part of each CDR3. Fields, in order: V gene, clone size, J gene, D gene, CDR3 DNA, CDR3 protein. A D gene is named only where the DNA matches it firmly. For some rows the clone size is stated as once, few or many, or as a class when expanded; others skip it.

TRBV5-4,-,TRBJ2-3,-,TGTGCCAGCAGCCAGGGGGATACGCAGTATTTT,CASSQGDTQYF
TRBV4-1,-,TRBJ2-7,TRBD1,TGCGCCAGCAGCCAAGAAGGGACAGGGGCCTACGAGCAGTACTTC,CASSQEGTGAYEQYF
TRBV28,-,TRBJ1-2,-,TGTGCCAGCAGGCGCCCGACAGAACGCTATGGCTACACCTTC,CASRRPTERYGYTF
TRBV29-1,-,TRBJ2-5,TRBD1,TGCAGCGTGGACAGGGCTAGGGAGACCCAGTACTTC,CSVDRARETQYF
TRBV28,-,TRBJ2-7,TRBD1,TGTGCCAGCAGCGGACAGGGGGGATACGAGCAGTACTTC,CASSGQGGYEQYF
TRBV6-5,-,TRBJ1-5,-,TGTGCCAGCAGTCCCTCCCAGACGGGTCATCAGCCCCAGCATTTT,CASSPSQTGHQPQHF
TRBV18,once,TRBJ2-1,-,TGTGCCAGCTCACCACCGACTAAAAGCAATGAGCAGTTCTTC,CASSPPTKSNEQFF
TRBV6-5,-,TRBJ1-5,TRBD1,TGTGCCAGCAGTAAGGACAGGGGAGATCAGCCCCAGCATTTT,CASSKDRGDQPQHF
TRBV5-1,-,TRBJ2-7,TRBD2,TGCGCCAGCAGCCCTCGGACTAGCGGGATTTCGCGCGAGCAGTACTTC,CASSPRTSGISREQYF
TRBV30,-,TRBJ1-1,-,TGTGCCTGGAAGCGGGGGGGGATGAACACTGAAGCTTTCTTT,CAWKRGGMNTEAFF
TRBV12-5,-,TRBJ2-1,TRBD2,TGTGCTAGTGGCGGGACTAGCGGGGCCAGGGAGCAGTTCTTC,CASGGTSGAREQFF
TRBV7-9,-,TRBJ2-3,-,TGTGCCAGCAGCCCCAGGGTGGGGCCCACAGATACGCAGTATTTT,CASSPRVGPTDTQYF
TRBV6-1,-,TRBJ2-5,-,TGTGCCAGCAGTACGGGATTTTCGCAAGAGACCCAGTACTTC,CASSTGFSQETQYF
TRBV7-7,-,TRBJ2-7,-,TGTGCCAGCAGCCCCGCCGGGAGTGGGGAGCAGTACTTC,CASSPAGSGEQYF
TRBV29-1,-,TRBJ1-2,-,TGCAGCGTTTTCCTACCGGACACTACTAACTATGGCTACACCTTC,CSVFLPDTTNYGYTF
TRBV7-2,-,TRBJ2-3,-,TGTGCCAGCAGCTCCTATAGCACAGATACGCAGTATTTT,CASSSYSTDTQYF
TRBV19,-,TRBJ2-7,TRBD2,TGTGCCAGTAGTAGGACTAGCGGCGACTACGAGCAGTACTTC,CASSRTSGDYEQYF
TRBV4-1,-,TRBJ2-2,-,TGCGCCAGCAGCCAAGATCCCGGCGCTAGCCCCGGGGAGCTGTTTTTT,CASSQDPGASPGELFF
TRBV13,-,TRBJ2-1,TRBD2,TGTGCCAGCAGCTGGGGACTAGCGATCTACAATGAGCAGTTCTTC,CASSWGLAIYNEQFF
TRBV7-9,-,TRBJ2-1,TRBD1,TGTGCCAGCAGCTTCCCTGCGACAGGGCATAAAGGAAAAAATGAGCAGTTCTTC,CASSFPATGHKGKNEQFF
TRBV20-1,-,TRBJ2-4,-,TGCAGTGCCCTACAAAACATTCAGTACTTC,CSALQNIQYF
TRBV18,-,TRBJ1-2,-,TGTGCCAGCTCACCCGGAGGGGATAACTATGGCTACACCTTC,CASSPGGDNYGYTF
TRBV15,-,TRBJ2-3,-,TGTGCCACCAGCAGGGAAGAGGAGGGCCTGGCAGCATCGCAGTATTTT,CATSREEEGLAASQYF
TRBV6-6,-,TRBJ2-3,-,TGTGCCAGCAAGGGGCCAGGACAGACAGATACGCAGTATTTT,CASKGPGQTDTQYF
TRBV6-1,-,TRBJ2-7,-,TGTGCCAGCAGTGAAGAGGTAGCGGCCGCGAACGAGCAGTACTTC,CASSEEVAAANEQYF
TRBV9,-,TRBJ1-2,-,TGTGCCAGCAGCGTAGACAGAAACTATGGCTACACCTTC,CASSVDRNYGYTF
TRBV2,-,TRBJ1-2,-,TGTGCCAGCAGTGGGGGGGGACCGAATCTTCCCTATGGCTACACCTTC,CASSGGGPNLPYGYTF
TRBV7-6,-,TRBJ1-2,-,TGTGCCAGCGGGGGCGCAACAACAATTAACTATGGCTACACCTTC,CASGGATTINYGYTF
TRBV6-5,-,TRBJ1-3,-,TGTGCCAGCAGTTACTCTCAGGCCTTCTCTGGAAACACCATATATTTT,CASSYSQAFSGNTIYF
TRBV7-9,-,TRBJ2-5,-,TGTGCCAGCAGCTTCACCCCAGGACTCCAAGAGACCCAGTACTTC,CASSFTPGLQETQYF
TRBV15,-,TRBJ2-5,-,TGTGCCACCAGCAGAGGGGGTAGCGATGAGACCCAGTACTTC,CATSRGGSDETQYF
TRBV5-1,-,TRBJ2-1,-,TGCGCCAGCAGCTTGGCTGGGGGCACCTACAATGAGCAGTTCTTC,CASSLAGGTYNEQFF
TRBV18,-,TRBJ1-2,-,TGTGCCAGCTCATCTAGACAGTCCGGCTACACCTTC,CASSSRQSGYTF
TRBV28,-,TRBJ2-3,TRBD1,TGTGCCAGCAGTTTAACAGGGGGCGGTTTTAATACGCAGTATTTT,CASSLTGGGFNTQYF
TRBV28,-,TRBJ2-2,TRBD1,TGTGCCAGCAGCTCCGGGACAGGGCGGGACGGGGAGCTGTTTTTT,CASSSGTGRDGELFF
TRBV5-1,-,TRBJ2-7,TRBD1,TGCGCCAGCAGCCCCGGACAGGGGTTTAGTATTTCCTACGAGCAGTACTTC,CASSPGQGFSISYEQYF
TRBV15,-,TRBJ2-7,-,TGTGCCACCAGCGCCCGGGTAGGGAGCTACGAGCAGTACTTC,CATSARVGSYEQYF
TRBV19,-,TRBJ1-5,-,TGTGCCAGTAGTATCCAGGGGTCGACGGGTCAGCCCCAGCATTTT,CASSIQGSTGQPQHF
TRBV18,-,TRBJ2-5,-,TGTGCCAGCTCACCGGGTGTAGCAGACCAAGAGACCCAGTACTTC,CASSPGVADQETQYF
TRBV7-9,-,TRBJ2-3,TRBD2,TGTGCCAGCAGCTCTGGACTAGCGCCCAGCACAGATACGCAGTATTTT,CASSSGLAPSTDTQYF
TRBV27,-,TRBJ2-1,-,TGTGCCAGCGCAGATCGGGGCTACAATGAGCAGTTCTTC,CASADRGYNEQFF
TRBV6-6,-,TRBJ2-1,TRBD2,TGTGCCAGCAGTTCGGGACTATACAATGAGCAGTTCTTC,CASSSGLYNEQFF
TRBV5-1,-,TRBJ2-5,-,TGCGCCAGCTTCAAGGGGACTTTGGGGGAGACCCAGTACTTC,CASFKGTLGETQYF
TRBV19,-,TRBJ2-1,-,TGTGCCAGTAGTATAGATCAGGGGCGCTTCAATGAGCAGTTCTTC,CASSIDQGRFNEQFF
TRBV4-1,-,TRBJ1-3,TRBD1,TGCGCCAGCAGCCGGGACAGCGGCTCTGGAAACACCATATATTTT,CASSRDSGSGNTIYF
TRBV19,few,TRBJ1-1,-,TGTGCCAGTAGTCCACAGGGAAGGGGCACTGAAGCTTTCTTT,CASSPQGRGTEAFF
TRBV28,-,TRBJ1-1,-,TGTGCCAGCAGTTTAAGTCTACAGGGGAACACTGAAGCTTTCTTT,CASSLSLQGNTEAFF
TRBV28,-,TRBJ2-3,TRBD2,TGTGCCAGCAGTTTCCTGTATCTAGCGGAGGCTCTTACTTCTAGCACAGATACGCAGTATTTT,CASSFLYLAEALTSSTDTQYF
TRBV27,-,TRBJ2-7,TRBD2,TGTGCCAGCAGTTTAGCGGGAGGTTCTTTCTACGAGCAGTACTTC,CASSLAGGSFYEQYF
TRBV6-1,once,TRBJ1-1,-,TGTGCCAGCAGTGCGACAAAGAACACTGAAGCTTTCTTT,CASSATKNTEAFF
TRBV5-4,-,TRBJ2-3,TRBD1,TGTGCCAGCGGGGGGACAGGGGGGACCGTAGGTGGCACAGATACGCAGTATTTT,CASGGTGGTVGGTDTQYF
TRBV28,-,TRBJ2-5,TRBD2,TGTGCCAGCAGTTCCCTCGGGGGGGCTCAGGAGACCCAGTACTTC,CASSSLGGAQETQYF
TRBV30,-,TRBJ2-6,-,TGTGCCTGGAATAAGCTGCCCGGGGCCAACGTCCTGACTTTC,CAWNKLPGANVLTF
TRBV6-5,few,TRBJ1-1,TRBD1,TGTGCCAGCAGTTCCAAACAGGGGCCGGGCACTGAAGCTTTCTTT,CASSSKQGPGTEAFF
TRBV6-1,-,TRBJ2-7,-,TGTGCCAGCAGTGAAGGCCTGGGACGGGAGAGCGAGCAGTACTTC,CASSEGLGRESEQYF
TRBV30,-,TRBJ1-4,-,TGTGCCCTACAACGGTCGGAGGAAAAACTGTTTTTT,CALQRSEEKLFF
TRBV7-2,-,TRBJ2-7,-,TGTGCCAGCAGCCCCGGGATCTCCTACGAGCAGTACTTC,CASSPGISYEQYF